What follows are 28 T cell receptor beta chains derived from one specimen sequenced in a study of T cell responses to AZD1222 COVID-19 vaccine. Method: immunoSEQ multiplex PCR; TCRdb's copy keeps in-frame clones and lacks some. Here the sample spans about 140,000 clones, about 90% being singletons. Sample: peripheral blood, taken 28 days after the second dose of the MenACWY control vaccine. These receptor sequences come from an adult who received the MenACWY meningococcal vaccine as a control.

As DNA, the CDR3 is TGTGCCAGCAGTGAAGCGTGGGAGACCCAGTACTTC. It codes for CASSEAWETQYF. This chain connects TRBV6-1 to TRBJ2-5; D ambiguous. CDR1 and CDR2 from the germline V gene are MNHNS and SASEGT. V was cut by 0 bases and J by 5 bases, with 4 bases left in between. The CDR3 is 12 amino acids.

This chain connects TRBV19 to TRBJ1-5; D might be TRBD1 (5 bases). The CDR3 has 14 amino acids. The V and J ends lost 6 bases and 2 bases respectively, with 11 bases between them. CDR1 is LNHDA, CDR2 SQIVND, per germline (reference sequence). CDR3 DNA: TGTGCCAGTAGACGGCAGGGAGGCAATCAGCCCCAGCATTTT. As protein: CASRRQGGNQPQHF.

The genes are TRBV19 and TRBJ1-1; a possible D gene is TRBD1 (5 bases). The CDR3 sequence is 17 residues long. CDR1 is LNHDA and CDR2 is SQIVND in the germline V gene (reference sequence). Trimming removed 0 bases at V and 1 base at J, with 15 bases between. In DNA form, the CDR3 reads TGTGCCAGTAGTATAGATCGGGACGGGTCCCGGAACACTGAAGCTTTCTTT. Translated: CASSIDRDGSRNTEAFF.

V and J are TRBV12-3 or TRBV12-4 and TRBJ2-1; TRBD1 aligns across 7 bases. V shed 5 bases, J shed 7 bases, and the junction held 5 bases outside the gene matches. The CDR3 totals 13 residues. CDR3 protein: CASSRRQGNEQFF. In nucleotides, the CDR3 is TGTGCCAGCAGTAGGAGACAGGGTAATGAGCAGTTCTTC.

This chain uses TRBV6-2 or TRBV6-3 with TRBJ1-1, with D perhaps matching TRBD1 (6 bases). Trimming pared 2 bases from V and 4 bases from J, leaving 26 bases between. The CDR3 sequence is 19 residues long. Germline loops: CDR1 MNHEY, CDR2 SVGEGT. The CDR3 protein is CASSYAQGWMGVSVTEAFF. Here the CDR3 DNA reads TGTGCCAGCAGTTACGCACAGGGTTGGATGGGTGTTAGTGTCACTGAAGCTTTCTTT.

The CDR3 DNA reads TGTGCCAGCAGCTCCTTCGGTAGCGGATCTTACAATGAGCAGTTCTTC. It is translated as CASSSFGSGSYNEQFF. The chain recombines TRBV7-9 with TRBJ2-1; D possibly corresponds to TRBD2 (6 bases). V was trimmed by 4 bases and J by 4 bases, leaving 17 bases between them. CDR3 length equals 16 residues. The germline V gene has CDR1 SEHNR and CDR2 FQNEAQ (reference sequence).

This chain links TRBV19 with TRBJ1-6; D may be TRBD1 (5 bases). This CDR3 is 16 amino acids long. Germline CDR1 and CDR2: LNHDA and SQIVND (reference sequence). Trimming stripped 9 bases from V and 8 bases from J, with 23 bases between. As DNA, the CDR3 is TGTGCCAGCCATTGGGGGAATTCGGGGACCCATTCACCCCTCCACTTT. Amino acid sequence: CASHWGNSGTHSPLHF.

This clone was picked up one time. This rearrangement joins TRBV10-3 to TRBJ2-5, with TRBD2 identical over 11 bases. CDR3 size: 16 residues. CDR1 and CDR2 from the germline V gene are ENHRY and SYGVKD. Trimming at V came to 6 bases and at J to 5 bases, leaving 11 bases not matched to a gene. As DNA, the CDR3 is TGTGCCATCAGGGCGGGACTAGCGGCCCCAGGGGAGACCCAGTACTTC. Protein product: CAIRAGLAAPGETQYF.

This sequence joins TRBV19 and TRBJ2-5, with TRBD2 matching 7 bases. V was pared by 3 bases and J by 1 base, with 5 bases of the junction left unmatched. The CDR3 has 15 amino acids. CDR1 is LNHDA and CDR2 is SQIVND in the germline V gene (reference sequence). CDR3 sequence (DNA): TGTGCCAGTAGTATCGGGGGAGGGATCCAAGAGACCCAGTACTTC. It yields the protein CASSIGGGIQETQYF.

Here the CDR3 reads CASSLGEYTGELFF. The CDR3 coding sequence is TGTGCCAGCAGCTTAGGGGAATACACCGGGGAGCTGTTTTTT. The chain links TRBV7-3 to TRBJ2-2; D gene uncertain. Per germline, CDR1 SGHTA and CDR2 FQGTGA. This CDR3 is 14 amino acids long. V was clipped by 2 bases and J by 3 bases, with 7 bases between them.

This chain uses TRBV6-2 or TRBV6-3 with TRBJ1-5, with 9 bases lining up with TRBD1. With V trimmed by 5 bases and J by 6 bases, 5 bases remained unmatched. Germline CDR1 is MNHEY and CDR2 is SVGEGT. This CDR3 contains 14 residues. In DNA, the CDR3 is TGTGCCAGCAGTAAAACAGGGGGCGGTCAGCCCCAGCATTTT. Protein sequence: CASSKTGGGQPQHF.

This clone was detected once. The rearrangement joins TRBV3-1 (or the pseudogene TRBV3-2) to TRBJ1-1; no definite D call. The CDR3 spans 15 residues. With 2 bases removed from V and 1 base from J, the gap between germline ends came to 11 bases. Germline CDR1 LGHDT, CDR2 YNNKEL (reference sequence). CDR3 DNA: TGTGCCAGCAGCCAACTCCCGTCGGCGAACACTGAAGCTTTCTTT. Residues: CASSQLPSANTEAFF.

This chain uses TRBV15 with TRBJ1-1; a possible D gene is TRBD1 (5 bases). Looked up from germline, CDR1 is LNHNV and CDR2 is YYDKDF (reference sequence). The V and J ends lost 0 bases and 0 bases respectively, with 8 bases between them. The CDR3 sequence is 15 residues long. The CDR3 nucleotides read TGTGCCACCAGCAGAGAGGGGGACTTGAACACTGAAGCTTTCTTT. It yields the protein CATSREGDLNTEAFF.

This clone was picked up one time. The chain is built from TRBV25-1 and TRBJ2-4, with a tentative D call TRBD2 (7 bases). The CDR3 sequence is 15 residues long. The V and J ends lost 4 bases and 5 bases respectively, with 15 bases between them. Germline CDR1 is MGHDK and CDR2 is SYGVNS. This chain's CDR3 is CASSGGGSYQNIQYF. For the CDR3, the DNA is TGTGCCAGCAGTGGGGGGGGCAGTTACCAAAACATTCAGTACTTC.

Points on this clone: Different DNA sequences within this sample yield the same CDR3. V gene TRBV28 combines with J gene TRBJ2-7, with 8 nucleotides matching TRBD2. The CDR3 is 14 amino acids. J lost 3 bases, V lost 8 bases, and 9 bases had no gene match. The germline V gene encodes CDR1 MDHEN and CDR2 SYDVKM. CDR3 coding DNA: TGTGCCAGCCACCCCGGGCTAGCGGGCTACGAGCAGTACTTC. It specifies CASHPGLAGYEQYF. The full variable domain, in which reference TRBV28 and TRBJ2-7 provide the parts outside the CDR3, is DVKVTQSSRYLVKRTGEKVFLECVQDMDHENMFWYRQDPGLGLRLIYFSYDVKMKEKGDIPEGYSVSREKKERFSLILESASTNQTSMYLCASHPGLAGYEQYFGPGTRLTVT.

This sequence joins TRBV19 and TRBJ1-1; the D gene is possibly TRBD1 (5 bases). The V gene's germline CDR1 is LNHDA and CDR2 SQIVND (reference sequence). This CDR3 is built from 13 residues. V lost 5 bases to trimming and J lost 3 bases, with 10 bases between them. This CDR3 reads CASSRQRDTEAFF. The CDR3, as DNA: TGTGCCAGTAGTCGACAGAGAGACACTGAAGCTTTCTTT. Together with reference TRBV19 and TRBJ1-1, the CDR3 gives the full variable domain: DGGITQSPKYLFRKEGQNVTLSCEQNLNHDAMYWYRQDPGQGLRLIYYSQIVNDFQKGDIAEGYSVSREKKESFPLTVTSAQKNPTAFYLCASSRQRDTEAFFGQGTRLTVV.

V is TRBV7-9 and J is TRBJ2-7; 8 bases map to TRBD1. The CDR3 extends over 15 amino acids. Trimming at V came to 1 base and at J to 0 bases, leaving 2 bases not matched to a gene. CDR1 is SEHNR and CDR2 is FQNEAQ in the germline V gene (reference sequence). In DNA, the CDR3 is TGTGCCAGCAGCTTAGTAGGACAGGGCTCCTACGAGCAGTACTTC. Translating it yields CASSLVGQGSYEQYF.

The chain couples TRBV15 to TRBJ1-4; unclear D gene. The CDR3 length is 16 residues. V lost 0 bases to trimming and J lost 4 bases, with 12 bases between them. Per the germline V gene, CDR1 is LNHNV and CDR2 is YYDKDF (reference sequence). The CDR3, as DNA: TGTGCCACCAGCAGAGAACCCCGGGCAGTTAATGAAAAACTGTTTTTT. Translation: CATSREPRAVNEKLFF.

The V and J genes are TRBV30 and TRBJ1-5; no clear D. Germline V lookup: CDR1 GTSNPN, CDR2 SVGIG (reference sequence). V lost 5 bases and J 0 bases, leaving 11 bases between the germline ends. The CDR3 extends over 14 amino acids. CDR3 sequence (DNA): TGTGCCTGGGGGCCGGGAAATAGCAATCAGCCCCAGCATTTT. It specifies CAWGPGNSNQPQHF.

The rearrangement uses TRBV4-3 and TRBJ2-7, with a tentative D call TRBD1 (6 bases). The V and J ends lost 3 bases and 6 bases respectively, with 18 bases between them. CDR3 size: 15 residues. The germline gives CDR1 LGHNA, CDR2 YSLEER. The CDR3 region is CASSQEGRGWGEQYF. Written as DNA, the CDR3 is TGCGCCAGCAGCCAGGAAGGCAGGGGTTGGGGCGAGCAGTACTTC.

The chain is built from TRBV18 and TRBJ2-7, with D maybe TRBD2 (6 bases). The V and J ends lost 1 base and 2 bases respectively, with 9 bases between them. This CDR3 is built from 14 residues. Per the germline V gene, CDR1 is KGHSH and CDR2 is LQKENI. CDR3 amino acids: CASSPRRETYEQYF. CDR3 DNA: TGTGCCAGCTCACCACGGCGGGAAACCTACGAGCAGTACTTC.

CDR3: CASSSLGQPQHF. CDR3 DNA: TGTGCCAGCAGTTCCTTGGGGCAGCCCCAGCATTTT. The J gene is TRBJ1-5, the V gene TRBV28; D is uncertain. The V end was cut by 4 bases, the J end by 7 bases, with 8 bases between. CDR1 and CDR2 from the germline V gene are MDHEN and SYDVKM. The CDR3 totals 12 residues. Filled out from reference TRBV28 and TRBJ1-5, the complete variable domain reads DVKVTQSSRYLVKRTGEKVFLECVQDMDHENMFWYRQDPGLGLRLIYFSYDVKMKEKGDIPEGYSVSREKKERFSLILESASTNQTSMYLCASSSLGQPQHFGDGTRLSIL.

In this sample, this clone turned up once. The chain combines TRBV7-8 with TRBJ2-5; 10 bases agree with TRBD2. Per the germline V gene, CDR1 is SGHVS and CDR2 is FQNEAQ. The CDR3 has 15 amino acids. The V gene end was trimmed by 5 bases and the J gene end by 2 bases; junction bases not matched to a gene: 5. The CDR3 DNA sequence: TGTGCCAGCAGCCTCTGGACTAGCGGACAAGAGACCCAGTACTTC. The encoded protein is CASSLWTSGQETQYF.

The rearrangement links TRBV7-9 to TRBJ2-1; 8 nucleotides align to TRBD2. CDR3 length: 15 amino acids. V gave up 5 bases and J gave up 6 bases; unmatched junction bases: 9. Germline assignment: CDR1 SEHNR and CDR2 FQNEAQ (reference sequence). CDR3 sequence reads: CASSHLLAEGNEQFF. CDR3 DNA sequence: TGTGCCAGCAGCCACCTACTAGCGGAGGGCAATGAGCAGTTCTTC.

V and J are TRBV27 and TRBJ2-7, with unresolved D. V was pared by 5 bases and J by 2 bases, with 16 bases between. The CDR3 consists of 15 residues. In germline, CDR1 is MNHEY, CDR2 SMNVEV (reference sequence). CDR3 in DNA: TGTGCCAGCAGTCCACAACAACGTCCGCCCTACGAGCAGTACTTC. This codes for CASSPQQRPPYEQYF.

The gene calls are TRBV7-9 and TRBJ1-3; 7 bases line up with TRBD1. Germline V lookup: CDR1 SEHNR, CDR2 FQNEAQ (reference sequence). Trimming took 5 bases from V and 0 from J; bases not matched to a gene: 7. The CDR3 totals 16 residues. In DNA, the CDR3 is TGTGCCAGCAGCGAAACAGGGGTCCCCTCTGGAAACACCATATATTTT. Translation gives CASSETGVPSGNTIYF.

This rearrangement joins TRBV11-2 to TRBJ2-1; D possibly corresponds to TRBD2 (5 bases). Germline CDR1 is SGHAT and CDR2 is FQNNGV. CDR3 length equals 17 residues. V was shortened by 6 bases and J by 0 bases, with 18 bases between the two germline ends. The CDR3 bases are TGTGCCAGCAGTATTGCCCCCGGGATACTCTCCTACAATGAGCAGTTCTTC. As protein: CASSIAPGILSYNEQFF.

Regarding this clone: The sample carries other DNA sequences with the same CDR3. The chain recombines TRBV28 with TRBJ1-2, with 7 bases that match TRBD1. Trimming removed 5 bases from V and 5 bases from J; junction bases left unmatched: 2. The CDR3 covers 12 residues. Germline V gene sequence: CDR1 MDHEN, CDR2 SYDVKM. Here the CDR3 reads CASSPQGYGYTF. CDR3 nucleotide sequence: TGTGCCAGCAGTCCACAGGGGTATGGCTACACCTTC.